The following is a T cell receptor beta chain sequence with its context. The antigen remains unidentified. These data belong to a study of long-term antiretroviral therapy in people with HIV. Findings and limits, study-wide: The blood, collected between about 2003 and 2017, was possibly taken under older ART regimens. Investigators report no available data on ART adherence, viral resistance or therapy changes. Controls showed broader CDR3 length ranges than did the HIV repertoires.

Running of the v3.0 immunoSEQ assay took place at survey level. Profiled with immunoSEQ multiplex PCR; TCRdb holds only in-frame clones, not every one. In the table there are tens of thousands of clones, about four fifths of which are singletons. Until DNA extraction, the samples held between 1-10 million cryopreserved PBMC. J lost 7 bases, V lost 5 bases, and 12 bases had no gene match. CDR1 and CDR2 from the germline V gene are SGHRS and YFSETQ. The CDR3 has 17 residues. The receptor comes from a man aged 45-65 years with HIV. The J gene is TRBJ2-2, the V gene TRBV5-1; 12 nucleotides align to TRBD2. The material was unsorted PBMCs, obtained 3 years after starting antiretroviral therapy. CDR3 region: CASSRTSGGPRGGELFF. In DNA, the CDR3 is TGCGCCAGCAGTCGCACTAGCGGGGGGCCACGAGGCGGGGAGCTGTTTTTT.